This entry is about one TCR beta chain. Its matching antigen is unknown. This may be a read error, as it is one base from a much larger clone. The sample originates from a study of Graves' ophthalmopathy and Graves' hyperthyroidism. Whole-study results and caveats: At just over 70% sensitivity and 72.22% specificity, the model predicted progression of the ophthalmopathy.

Transcripts of RNA were the source for amplifying TCR beta CDR3 regions. Following a first-round RT-PCR that used HTBI primers, a second-round multiplex PCR was carried out. TCRdb used MiXCR to reprocess the multiplex PCR reads, holding one entry per CDR3 protein. This table has approximately 700,000 distinct CDR3 sequences, 35% to 50% appearing once. Those donors who had ophthalmopathy presented with moderate-to-severe activity, a CAS of ≥3, a NOSPECS of ≥4 and a duration under 3 months. The CDR3 consists of 15 residues. In germline, CDR1 is SGDLS, CDR2 YYNGEE. The specimen was peripheral blood. The sequence was collected from an adult man with Graves' ophthalmopathy. The chain links TRBV9 to TRBJ1-2; TRBD1 is a possible D gene (6 bases). The chain's CDR3 is CASSAGTTTNYGYIF. CDR3 in DNA: TGTGCCAGCAGCGCAGGGACAACGACTAACTATGGCTACATCTTC.